This T cell receptor beta chain was identified in a study of blood T cell repertoires in COVID-19. In the study overall: There were acute and convalescent COVID-19 samples, and they came from the United States, Italy and Spain.

Authors' methods: Amplification from reference gene primers served as the basis for estimated nucleated cell counts. Repertoires were generated with immunoSEQ multiplex PCR, while TCRdb's copy carries only in-frame clones and drops some. D and trimming come from the DNA, and the V and J calls and clone size come from that table. The sample includes under 170,000 clones, approximately 84% of them seen just once. After removal of 2 bases from V and 5 bases from J, the junction contained 3 bases not matched to a gene. The CDR3 covers 15 residues. From germline, CDR1 is SGDLS and CDR2 YYNGEE. This sequence joins TRBV9 and TRBJ2-2; 10 positions match TRBD2. The receptor was derived from a man aged 65 to 79 with acute or convalescent COVID-19. The material sequenced was peripheral blood. This chain's CDR3 is CASSVLAGATGELFF. The CDR3 DNA reads TGTGCCAGCAGCGTGCTAGCGGGAGCGACCGGGGAGCTGTTTTTT.